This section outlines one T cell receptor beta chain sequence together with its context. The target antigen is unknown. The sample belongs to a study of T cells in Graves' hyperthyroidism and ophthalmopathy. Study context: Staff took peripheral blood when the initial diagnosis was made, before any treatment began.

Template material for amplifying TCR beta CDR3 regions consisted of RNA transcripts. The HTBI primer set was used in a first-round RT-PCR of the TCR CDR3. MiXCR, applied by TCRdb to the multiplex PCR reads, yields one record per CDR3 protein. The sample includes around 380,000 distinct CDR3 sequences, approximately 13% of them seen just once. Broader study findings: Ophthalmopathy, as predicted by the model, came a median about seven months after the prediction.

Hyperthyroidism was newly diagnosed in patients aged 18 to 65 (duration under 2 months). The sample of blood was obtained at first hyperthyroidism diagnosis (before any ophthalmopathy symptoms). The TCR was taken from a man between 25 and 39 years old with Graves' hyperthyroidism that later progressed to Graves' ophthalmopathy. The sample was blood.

This CDR3 is CASSLRGFGYTF. The CDR3, as DNA: TGTGCCAGCAGTTTAAGGGGGTTCGGCTACACCTTC. This sequence joins TRBV28 and TRBJ1-2; tentative D call: TRBD1 (6 bases). The germline V gene has CDR1 MDHEN and CDR2 SYDVKM. The CDR3 runs 12 residues. V was cut by 2 bases and J by 8 bases, with 9 bases left in between.